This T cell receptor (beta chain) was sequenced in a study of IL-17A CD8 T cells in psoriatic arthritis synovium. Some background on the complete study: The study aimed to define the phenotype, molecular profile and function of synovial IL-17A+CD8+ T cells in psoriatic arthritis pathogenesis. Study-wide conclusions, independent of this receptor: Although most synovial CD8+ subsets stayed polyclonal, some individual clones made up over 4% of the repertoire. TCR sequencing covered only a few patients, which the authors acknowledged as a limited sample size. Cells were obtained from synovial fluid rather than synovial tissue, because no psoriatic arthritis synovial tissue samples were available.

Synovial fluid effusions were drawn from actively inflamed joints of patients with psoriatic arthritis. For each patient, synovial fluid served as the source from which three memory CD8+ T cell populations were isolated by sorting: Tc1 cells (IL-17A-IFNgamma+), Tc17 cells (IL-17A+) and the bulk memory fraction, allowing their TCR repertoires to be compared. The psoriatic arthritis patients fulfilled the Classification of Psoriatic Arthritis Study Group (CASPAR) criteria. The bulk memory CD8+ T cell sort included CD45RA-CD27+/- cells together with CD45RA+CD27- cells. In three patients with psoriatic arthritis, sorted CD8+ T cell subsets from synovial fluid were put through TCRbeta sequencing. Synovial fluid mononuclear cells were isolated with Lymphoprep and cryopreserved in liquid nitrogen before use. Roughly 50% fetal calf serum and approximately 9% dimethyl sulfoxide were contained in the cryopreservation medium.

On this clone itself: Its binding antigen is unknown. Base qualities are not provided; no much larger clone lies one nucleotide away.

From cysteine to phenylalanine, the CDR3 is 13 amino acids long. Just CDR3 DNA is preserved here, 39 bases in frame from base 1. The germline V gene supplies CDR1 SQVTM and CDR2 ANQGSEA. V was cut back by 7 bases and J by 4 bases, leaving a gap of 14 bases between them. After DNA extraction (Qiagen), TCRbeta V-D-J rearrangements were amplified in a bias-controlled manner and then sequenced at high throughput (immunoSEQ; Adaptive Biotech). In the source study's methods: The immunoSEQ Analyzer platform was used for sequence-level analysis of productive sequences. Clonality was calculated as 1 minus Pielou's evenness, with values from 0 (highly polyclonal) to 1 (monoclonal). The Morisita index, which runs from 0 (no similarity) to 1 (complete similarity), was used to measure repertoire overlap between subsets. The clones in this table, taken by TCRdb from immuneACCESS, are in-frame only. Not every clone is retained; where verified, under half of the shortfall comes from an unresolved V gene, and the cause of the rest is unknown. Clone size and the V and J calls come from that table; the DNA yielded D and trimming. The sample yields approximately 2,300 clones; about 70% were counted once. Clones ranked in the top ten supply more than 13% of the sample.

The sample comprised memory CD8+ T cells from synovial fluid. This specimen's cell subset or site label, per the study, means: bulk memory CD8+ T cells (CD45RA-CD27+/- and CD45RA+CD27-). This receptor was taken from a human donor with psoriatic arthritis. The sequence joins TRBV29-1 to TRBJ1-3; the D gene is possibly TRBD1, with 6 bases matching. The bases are TGCAGCGCACTCGGACAGATAGGAAACACCATATATTTT. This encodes CSALGQIGNTIYF. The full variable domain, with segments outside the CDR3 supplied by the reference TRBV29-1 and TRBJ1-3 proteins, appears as SAVISQKPSRDICQRGTSLTIQCQVDSQVTMMFWYRQQPGQSLTLIATANQGSEATYESGFVIDKFPISRPNLTFSTLTVSNMSPEDSSIYLCSALGQIGNTIYFGEGSWLTVV.